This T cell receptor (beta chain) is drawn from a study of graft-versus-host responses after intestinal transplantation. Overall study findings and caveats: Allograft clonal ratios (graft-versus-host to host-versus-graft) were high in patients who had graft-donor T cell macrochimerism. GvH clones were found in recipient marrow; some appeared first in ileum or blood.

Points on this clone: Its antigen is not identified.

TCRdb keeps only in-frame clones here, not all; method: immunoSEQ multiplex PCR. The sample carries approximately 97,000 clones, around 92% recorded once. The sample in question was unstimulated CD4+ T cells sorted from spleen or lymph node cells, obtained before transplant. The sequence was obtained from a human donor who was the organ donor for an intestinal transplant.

CDR3 loop: CASSQTGGGGYTF. CDR3 bases: TGTGCCAGCAGCCAGACAGGGGGCGGCGGCTACACCTTC. The rearrangement links TRBV6-1 to TRBJ1-2, with 10 positions matching TRBD1. This CDR3 is 13 amino acids long. Trimming at V came to 6 bases and at J to 8 bases, leaving 6 bases not matched to a gene. From germline, CDR1 is MNHNS and CDR2 SASEGT.